Listed below are T cell receptor beta chains from one sample, sequenced in a study of T cell responses to AZD1222 COVID-19 vaccine. The repertoire was sequenced with immunoSEQ multiplex PCR; TCRdb's copy has only in-frame clones and lacks some. The profile shows 83,000 or so clones, 80% to 95% of them singletons. Sequenced here: peripheral blood, sampled 28 days after the second AZD1222 dose. These receptors were collected from an adult who received the AZD1222 COVID-19 vaccine. Both conserved end residues are part of each CDR3. The D gene is left open where the match is weak. Expanded clones get a size class; other rows say once, few or many, or leave the size out.

j_call | d_call | v_call | clone_size | cdr3_aa | cdr3_nt
TRBJ2-1 | TRBD2 | TRBV13 | NA | CASSTEDTSGRLGLREQFF | TGTGCCAGCAGCACTGAAGATACTAGCGGGAGATTAGGTCTCCGTGAGCAGTTCTTC
TRBJ1-1 | NA | TRBV4-1 | NA | CASSPGTANTEAFF | TGCGCCAGCAGTCCTGGGACGGCGAACACTGAAGCTTTCTTT
TRBJ1-2 | NA | TRBV5-6 | NA | CASSPRTVNYGYTF | TGTGCCAGCAGCCCTCGGACAGTTAACTATGGCTACACCTTC
TRBJ1-3 | NA | TRBV2 | once | CASSAGIGSGNTIYF | TGTGCCAGCAGTGCCGGGATCGGTAGTGGAAACACCATATATTTT
TRBJ1-2 | NA | TRBV20-1 | NA | CSVSQGGGYTF | TGCAGTGTGTCACAGGGAGGTGGCTACACCTTC
TRBJ2-7 | NA | TRBV28 | NA | CASSGTVYEQYF | TGTGCCAGCAGTGGGACGGTCTACGAGCAGTACTTC
TRBJ2-7 | NA | TRBV6-1 | NA | CASSEAGPYEQYF | TGTGCCAGCAGTGAAGCAGGCCCTTACGAGCAGTACTTC
TRBJ1-5 | NA | TRBV4-1 | NA | CASSQDGGKWPQHF | TGCGCCAGCAGCCAAGATGGGGGGAAGTGGCCCCAGCATTTT
TRBJ1-4 | TRBD1 | TRBV6-5 | NA | CASSSTGRPNEKLFF | TGTGCCAGCAGTTCGACAGGGCGTCCTAATGAAAAACTGTTTTTT
TRBJ2-7 | NA | TRBV4-1 | NA | CASSQEGTGYEQYF | TGCGCCAGCAGCCAAGAAGGAACAGGCTACGAGCAGTACTTC
TRBJ2-3 | TRBD2 | TRBV18 | NA | CASSPGLAGVVYHDTQYF | TGTGCCAGCTCACCAGGACTAGCGGGAGTTGTGTACCACGATACGCAGTATTTT
TRBJ2-5 | NA | TRBV5-1 | NA | CASSLGGRETQYF | TGCGCCAGCAGCCTAGGAGGTCGAGAGACCCAGTACTTC
TRBJ1-6 | NA | TRBV7-9 | NA | CASSSSGPVSPLHF | TGTGCCAGCAGCTCGTCGGGCCCCGTTTCACCCCTCCACTTT
TRBJ1-2 | NA | TRBV9 | NA | CASSPAGLGYGYTF | TGTGCCAGCAGCCCTGCAGGGCTGGGATATGGCTACACCTTC
TRBJ1-1 | TRBD1 | TRBV27 | NA | CASSFGQGSWNTEAFF | TGTGCCAGCAGTTTTGGACAGGGGAGTTGGAACACTGAAGCTTTCTTT
TRBJ1-2 | NA | TRBV27 | NA | CASSPVDGGAYGYTF | TGTGCCAGCAGCCCCGTGGATGGGGGTGCCTATGGCTACACCTTC
TRBJ1-1 | NA | TRBV19 | NA | CASSSGRPNTEAFF | TGTGCCAGTAGTTCGGGACGGCCGAACACTGAAGCTTTCTTT
TRBJ2-3 | NA | TRBV9 | NA | CASSVSGTFSTDTQYF | TGTGCCAGCAGCGTTTCCGGGACATTTAGCACAGATACGCAGTATTTT
TRBJ1-1 | NA | TRBV14 | NA | CASSQTQSYNTEAFF | TGTGCCAGCAGCCAAACACAGAGTTATAACACTGAAGCTTTCTTT
TRBJ1-2 | NA | TRBV27 | once | CASGMGRPYGYTF | TGTGCCAGCGGCATGGGTAGGCCCTATGGCTACACCTTC